The clone carrying this T cell receptor beta chain was picked up one time. No antigen is known for it. These donors counted as nominally healthy when sampled, but unrecorded immune exposures were likely. The sample comes from a study of cytomegalovirus exposure and HLA in healthy donors. Turning to the study itself: Of all 360 or so donors who were genotyped, roughly 81% belonged to the Caucasian-associated ancestry cluster.

Broader study findings: Usually a TCR sequence was rare, but some public TCRs were found in many donors. An analysis done earlier found most TCR beta V segments productive about 90% or about 30% of the time.

CDR1 and CDR2 from the germline V gene are SGHTA and FQGNSA. V trimming: 5 bases; J trimming: 4 bases; junction bases outside the gene matches: 4. The CDR3 loop spans 13 amino acids. Amplification used 60 Vbeta primers and 13 Jbeta primers. TCRdb's table, derived via immunoSEQ multiplex PCR, lists solely in-frame clones and lacks some. Altogether around 150,000 clones are present, roughly 70% being singletons, with the ten largest covering approximately 1.6%. The TCR was taken from a human donor in good health. What was sequenced was PBMCs. The chain has TRBV7-2 and TRBJ2-7; 8 bases align to TRBD2. This CDR3 reads CASSKTSEYEQYF. The CDR3 nucleotides are TGTGCCAGCAGCAAGACTAGCGAGTACGAGCAGTACTTC.